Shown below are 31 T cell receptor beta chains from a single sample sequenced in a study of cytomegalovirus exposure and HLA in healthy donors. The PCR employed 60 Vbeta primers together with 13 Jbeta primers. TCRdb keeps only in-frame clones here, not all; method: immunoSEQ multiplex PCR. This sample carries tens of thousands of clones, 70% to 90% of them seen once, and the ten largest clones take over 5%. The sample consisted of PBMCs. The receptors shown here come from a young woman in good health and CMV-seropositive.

The CDR3 region is CAWSVGHPYGYTF. DNA for the CDR3: TGTGCCTGGAGTGTTGGGCACCCCTATGGCTACACCTTC. The J gene is TRBJ1-2, the V gene TRBV30; D not certain. The CDR3 has 13 residues. CDR1 is GTSNPN and CDR2 is SVGIG in the germline V gene (reference sequence). V was cut by 0 bases and J by 4 bases, with 9 bases left in between.

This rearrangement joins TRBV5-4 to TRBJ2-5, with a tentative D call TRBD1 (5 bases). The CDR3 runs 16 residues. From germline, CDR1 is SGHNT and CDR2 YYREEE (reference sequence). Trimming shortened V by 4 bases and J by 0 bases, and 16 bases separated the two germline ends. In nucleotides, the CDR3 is TGTGCCAGCAGCCCCCCGTCGGCAGGGAACCAAGAGACCCAGTACTTC. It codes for CASSPPSAGNQETQYF.

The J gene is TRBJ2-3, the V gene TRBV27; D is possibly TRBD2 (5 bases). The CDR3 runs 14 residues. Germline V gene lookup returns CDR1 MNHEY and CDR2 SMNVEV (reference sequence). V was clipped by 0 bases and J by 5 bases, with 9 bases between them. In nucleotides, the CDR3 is TGTGCCAGCAGTTTATCCTCACTAGGAGATACGCAGTATTTT. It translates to CASSLSSLGDTQYF.

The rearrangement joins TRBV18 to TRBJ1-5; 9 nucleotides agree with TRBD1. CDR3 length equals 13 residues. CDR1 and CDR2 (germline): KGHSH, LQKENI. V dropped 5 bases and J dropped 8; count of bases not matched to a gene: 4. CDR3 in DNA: TGTGCCAGCTCAGGACAGGGGTTGGAGCCCCAGCATTTT. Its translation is CASSGQGLEPQHF.

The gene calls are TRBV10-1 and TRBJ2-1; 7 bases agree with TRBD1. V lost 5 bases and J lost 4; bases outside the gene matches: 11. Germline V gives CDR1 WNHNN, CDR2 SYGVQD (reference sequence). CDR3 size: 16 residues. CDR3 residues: CASSRGFGTAYNEQFF. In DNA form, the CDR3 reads TGCGCCAGCAGTCGTGGTTTCGGGACAGCGTACAATGAGCAGTTCTTC.

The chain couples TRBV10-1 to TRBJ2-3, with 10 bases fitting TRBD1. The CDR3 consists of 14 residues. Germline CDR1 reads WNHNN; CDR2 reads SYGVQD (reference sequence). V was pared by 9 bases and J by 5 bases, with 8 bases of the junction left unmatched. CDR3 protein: CASSPGQGKDTQYF. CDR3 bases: TGCGCCAGTAGTCCGGGACAGGGGAAAGATACGCAGTATTTT.

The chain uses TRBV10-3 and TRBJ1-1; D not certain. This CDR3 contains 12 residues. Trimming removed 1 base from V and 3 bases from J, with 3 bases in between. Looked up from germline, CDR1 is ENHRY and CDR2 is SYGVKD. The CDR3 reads CAISEFDTEAFF. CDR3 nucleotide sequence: TGTGCCATCAGTGAGTTCGACACTGAAGCTTTCTTT.

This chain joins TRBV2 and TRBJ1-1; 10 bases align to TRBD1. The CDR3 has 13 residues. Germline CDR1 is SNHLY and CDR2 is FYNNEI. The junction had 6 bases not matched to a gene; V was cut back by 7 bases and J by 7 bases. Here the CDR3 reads CASNDRGPREAFF. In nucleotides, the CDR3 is TGTGCCAGCAATGACAGGGGGCCGCGTGAAGCTTTCTTT. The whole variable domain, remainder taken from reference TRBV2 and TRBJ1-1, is EPEVTQTPSHQVTQMGQEVILRCVPISNHLYFYWYRQILGQKVEFLVSFYNNEISEKSEIFDDQFSVERPDGSNFTLKIRSTKLEDSAMYFCASNDRGPREAFFGQGTRLTVV.

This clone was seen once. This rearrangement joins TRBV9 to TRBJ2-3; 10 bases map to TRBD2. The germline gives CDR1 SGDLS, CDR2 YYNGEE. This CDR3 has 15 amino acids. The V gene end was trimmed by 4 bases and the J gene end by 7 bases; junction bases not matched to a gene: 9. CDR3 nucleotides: TGTGCCAGCAGCCTGGGTAGCGGGGGGCTATATACGCAGTATTTT. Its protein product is CASSLGSGGLYTQYF.

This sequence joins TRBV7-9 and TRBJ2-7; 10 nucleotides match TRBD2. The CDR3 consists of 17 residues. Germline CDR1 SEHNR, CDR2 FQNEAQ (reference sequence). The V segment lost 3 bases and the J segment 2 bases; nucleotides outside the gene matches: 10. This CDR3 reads CASSFAPTSGATYEQYF. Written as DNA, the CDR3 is TGTGCCAGCAGCTTCGCCCCCACTAGCGGGGCGACCTACGAGCAGTACTTC.

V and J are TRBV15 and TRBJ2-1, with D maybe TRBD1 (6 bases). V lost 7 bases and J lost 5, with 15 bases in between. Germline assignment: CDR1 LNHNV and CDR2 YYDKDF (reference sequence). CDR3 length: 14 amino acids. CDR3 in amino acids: CATKNGQFNNEQFF. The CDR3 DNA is TGTGCCACCAAGAATGGACAGTTTAACAATGAGCAGTTCTTC.

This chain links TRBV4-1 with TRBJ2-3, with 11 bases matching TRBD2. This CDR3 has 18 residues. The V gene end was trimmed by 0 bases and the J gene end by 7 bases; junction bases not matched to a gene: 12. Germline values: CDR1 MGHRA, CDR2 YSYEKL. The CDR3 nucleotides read TGCGCCAGCAGCCAAGACCCCATACTAGCGGGAGAGTCTAATACGCAGTATTTT. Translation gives CASSQDPILAGESNTQYF.

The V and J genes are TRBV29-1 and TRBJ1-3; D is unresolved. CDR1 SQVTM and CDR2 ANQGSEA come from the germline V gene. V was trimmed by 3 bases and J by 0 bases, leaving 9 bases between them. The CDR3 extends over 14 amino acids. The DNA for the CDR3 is TGCAGCGTTGAGTGGCGGGGCTCTGGAAACACCATATATTTT. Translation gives CSVEWRGSGNTIYF.

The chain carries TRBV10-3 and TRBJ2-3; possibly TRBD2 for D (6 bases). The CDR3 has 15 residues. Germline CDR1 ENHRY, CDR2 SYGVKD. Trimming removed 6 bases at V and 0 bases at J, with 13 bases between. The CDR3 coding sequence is TGTGCCATCAGCCAGCTAGCGATGAGCACAGATACGCAGTATTTT. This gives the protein CAISQLAMSTDTQYF.

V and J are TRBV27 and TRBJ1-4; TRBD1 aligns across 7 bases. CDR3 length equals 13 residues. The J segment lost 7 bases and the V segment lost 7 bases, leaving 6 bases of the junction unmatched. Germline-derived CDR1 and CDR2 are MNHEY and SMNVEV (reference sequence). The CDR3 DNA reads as TGTGCCAGCAAACGACAGGGCTCTGAAAAACTGTTTTTT. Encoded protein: CASKRQGSEKLFF.

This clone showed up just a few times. CDR3 in amino acids: CAWAESSYNEQFF. Here the CDR3 DNA reads TGTGCCTGGGCGGAAAGCTCCTACAATGAGCAGTTCTTC. The chain has TRBV30 and TRBJ2-1; no definite D call. Germline V gene sequence: CDR1 GTSNPN, CDR2 SVGIG (reference sequence). CDR3 length: 13 residues. Trimming cost V 5 bases and J 0 bases, with 8 bases left between them.

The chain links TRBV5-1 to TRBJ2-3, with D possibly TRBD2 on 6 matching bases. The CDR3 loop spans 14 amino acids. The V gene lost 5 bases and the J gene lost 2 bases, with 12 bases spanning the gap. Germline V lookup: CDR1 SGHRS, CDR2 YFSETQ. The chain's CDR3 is CASRFGTHTDTQYF. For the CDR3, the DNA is TGCGCCAGCAGATTCGGGACTCACACAGATACGCAGTATTTT.

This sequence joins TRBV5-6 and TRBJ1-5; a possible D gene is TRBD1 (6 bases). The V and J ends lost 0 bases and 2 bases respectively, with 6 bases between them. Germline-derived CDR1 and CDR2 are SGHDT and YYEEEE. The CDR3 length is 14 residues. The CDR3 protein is CASSLGTGNQPQHF. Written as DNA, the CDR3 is TGTGCCAGCAGCTTGGGGACAGGCAATCAGCCCCAGCATTTT.

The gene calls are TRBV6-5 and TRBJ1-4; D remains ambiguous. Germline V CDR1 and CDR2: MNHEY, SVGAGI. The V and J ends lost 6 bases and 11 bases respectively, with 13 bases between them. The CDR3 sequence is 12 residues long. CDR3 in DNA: TGTGCCAGCAGCCCGGACTTTGCCAAACTGTTTTTT. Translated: CASSPDFAKLFF.

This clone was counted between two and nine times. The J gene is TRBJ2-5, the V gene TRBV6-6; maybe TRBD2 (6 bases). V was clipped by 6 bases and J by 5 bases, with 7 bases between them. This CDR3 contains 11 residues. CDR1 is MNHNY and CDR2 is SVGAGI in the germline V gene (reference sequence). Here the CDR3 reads CASSGGETQYF. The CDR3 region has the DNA TGTGCCAGCAGCGGAGGGGAGACCCAGTACTTC.

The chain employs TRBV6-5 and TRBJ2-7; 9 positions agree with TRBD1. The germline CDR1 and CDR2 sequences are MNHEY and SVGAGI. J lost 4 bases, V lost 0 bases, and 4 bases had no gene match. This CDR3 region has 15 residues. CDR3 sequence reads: CASSYSRDRVYEQYF. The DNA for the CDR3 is TGTGCCAGCAGTTACTCCCGGGACAGGGTTTACGAGCAGTACTTC.

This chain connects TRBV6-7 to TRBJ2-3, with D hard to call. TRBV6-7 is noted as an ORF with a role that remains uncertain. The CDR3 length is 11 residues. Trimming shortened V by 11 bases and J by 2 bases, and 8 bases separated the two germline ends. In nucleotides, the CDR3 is TGTGCCTCCCCTCTCACAGATACGCAGTATTTT. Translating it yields CASPLTDTQYF.

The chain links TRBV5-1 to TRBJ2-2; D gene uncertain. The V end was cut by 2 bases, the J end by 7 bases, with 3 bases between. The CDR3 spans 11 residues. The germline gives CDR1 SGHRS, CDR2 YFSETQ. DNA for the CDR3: TGCGCCAGCAGCTTCGGCGGGGAGCTGTTTTTT. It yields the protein CASSFGGELFF.

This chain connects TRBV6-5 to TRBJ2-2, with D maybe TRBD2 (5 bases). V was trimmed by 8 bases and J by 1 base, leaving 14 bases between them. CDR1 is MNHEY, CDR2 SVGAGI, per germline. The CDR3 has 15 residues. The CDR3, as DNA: TGTGCCAGCGGATCGGGAACACAGAACACCGGGGAGCTGTTTTTT. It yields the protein CASGSGTQNTGELFF.

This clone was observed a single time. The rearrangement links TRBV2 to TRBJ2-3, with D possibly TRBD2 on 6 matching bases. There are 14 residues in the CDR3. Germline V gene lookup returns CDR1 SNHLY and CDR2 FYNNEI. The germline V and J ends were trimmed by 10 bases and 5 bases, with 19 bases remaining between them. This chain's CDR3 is CANSGTGVGDTQYF. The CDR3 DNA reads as TGTGCCAATAGCGGAACTGGCGTTGGAGATACGCAGTATTTT.

The CDR3 is CASSPTRTSIGGDEQFF. As DNA, the CDR3 is TGTGCCAGCAGTCCTACAAGGACTAGCATCGGTGGAGATGAGCAGTTCTTC. The gene calls are TRBV27 and TRBJ2-1; TRBD2 agrees at 8 bases. The CDR3 sequence is 17 residues long. CDR1 and CDR2 from the germline V gene are MNHEY and SMNVEV (reference sequence). V lost 5 bases to trimming and J lost 8 bases; unmatched junction nucleotides: 17.

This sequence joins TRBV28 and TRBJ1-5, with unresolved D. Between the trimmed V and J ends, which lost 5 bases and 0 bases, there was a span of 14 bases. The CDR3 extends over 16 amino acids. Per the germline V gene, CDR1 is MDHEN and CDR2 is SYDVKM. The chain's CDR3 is CASSAVGVTSNQPQHF. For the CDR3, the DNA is TGTGCCAGCAGTGCCGTCGGAGTGACTAGCAATCAGCCCCAGCATTTT.

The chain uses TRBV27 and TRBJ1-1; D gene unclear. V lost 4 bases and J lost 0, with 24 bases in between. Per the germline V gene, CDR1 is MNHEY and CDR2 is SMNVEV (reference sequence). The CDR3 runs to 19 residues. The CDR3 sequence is CASSSFWKRVPGMNTEAFF. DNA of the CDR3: TGTGCCAGCAGTTCTTTTTGGAAAAGGGTGCCGGGAATGAACACTGAAGCTTTCTTT.

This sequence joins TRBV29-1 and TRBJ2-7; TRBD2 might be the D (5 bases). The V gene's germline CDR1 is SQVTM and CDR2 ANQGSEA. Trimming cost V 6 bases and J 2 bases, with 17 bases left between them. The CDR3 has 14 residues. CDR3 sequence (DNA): TGCAGCGTGCTATATACTAGGACCCCCTACGAGCAGTACTTC. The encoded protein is CSVLYTRTPYEQYF.

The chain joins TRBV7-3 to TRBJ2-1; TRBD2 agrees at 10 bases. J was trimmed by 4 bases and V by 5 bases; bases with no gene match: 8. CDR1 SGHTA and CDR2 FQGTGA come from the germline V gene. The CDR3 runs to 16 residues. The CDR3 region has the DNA TGTGCCAGCAGCATCCACTCTAGCGGGGGATACAATGAGCAGTTCTTC. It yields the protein CASSIHSSGGYNEQFF. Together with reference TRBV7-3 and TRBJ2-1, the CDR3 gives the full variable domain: GAGVSQTPSNKVTEKGKYVELRCDPISGHTALYWYRQSLGQGPEFLIYFQGTGAADDSGLPNDRFFAVRPEGSVSTLKIQRTERGDSAVYLCASSIHSSGGYNEQFFGPGTRLTVL.

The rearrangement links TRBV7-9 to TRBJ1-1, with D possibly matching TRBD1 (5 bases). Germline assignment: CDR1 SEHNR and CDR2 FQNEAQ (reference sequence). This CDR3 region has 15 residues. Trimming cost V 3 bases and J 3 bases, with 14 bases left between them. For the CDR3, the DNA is TGTGCCAGCAGCTTTGTGGGGGGAGTGGACACTGAAGCTTTCTTT. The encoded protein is CASSFVGGVDTEAFF.